What follows are 8 T cell receptor beta chains derived from one specimen sequenced in a study of T cell changes during pregnancy in multiple sclerosis. Clones were read by immunoSEQ multiplex PCR, and TCRdb kept only the in-frame ones, dropping some. The table lists roughly 50,000 clones, roughly nine tenths of them singletons, with around 7.9% in the top ten. Sequenced here: CD8+ T cells from peripheral blood mononuclear cells, sampled in the second trimester of pregnancy. These receptor sequences come from a female donor with multiple sclerosis, enrolled in a pregnancy study.

The rearrangement joins TRBV7-9 to TRBJ2-7; 7 positions match TRBD2. J lost 7 bases, V lost 5 bases, and 11 bases had no gene match. The CDR3 sequence is 14 residues long. Germline values: CDR1 SEHNR, CDR2 FQNEAQ (reference sequence). CDR3 nucleotide sequence: TGTGCCAGCAGCCCTCCACTGGCGGGAGATGAGCAGTACTTC. Translating it yields CASSPPLAGDEQYF.

The chain recombines TRBV5-5 with TRBJ1-2, with D possibly matching TRBD1 (5 bases). CDR1 and CDR2 (germline): SGHKS, YYEKEE (reference sequence). The V end was cut by 1 base, the J end by 5 bases, with 9 bases between. The CDR3 spans 13 residues. The CDR3 DNA follows: TGTGCCAGCAGCTTGTGGCAGGGATATGGCTACACCTTC. Translated, it gives CASSLWQGYGYTF.

This chain joins TRBV15 and TRBJ2-7; D is possibly TRBD2 (7 bases). This CDR3 contains 14 residues. Trimming cost V 5 bases and J 3 bases, with 14 bases left between them. Looked up from germline, CDR1 is LNHNV and CDR2 is YYDKDF (reference sequence). The CDR3 sequence: CATSEGGPDYEQYF. The DNA for the CDR3 is TGTGCCACCAGCGAGGGGGGGCCCGACTACGAGCAGTACTTC.

The chain links TRBV5-6 to TRBJ1-5; D ambiguous. The CDR3 covers 14 residues. Looked up from germline, CDR1 is SGHDT and CDR2 is YYEEEE. Trimming took off 2 bases at V and 1 base at J, with 7 bases between the two ends. The CDR3 reads CASSFRESNQPQHF. CDR3 DNA sequence: TGTGCCAGCAGCTTCCGGGAAAGCAATCAGCCCCAGCATTTT.

The chain has TRBV28 and TRBJ1-5, with 11 bases fitting TRBD1. CDR3 size: 16 residues. The V gene end was trimmed by 4 bases and the J gene end by 4 bases; junction bases not matched to a gene: 6. Germline V lookup: CDR1 MDHEN, CDR2 SYDVKM. CDR3 in amino acids: CASSSGDRGANQPQHF. As DNA, the CDR3 is TGTGCCAGCAGTTCCGGGGACAGGGGGGCTAATCAGCCCCAGCATTTT.

The V gene is TRBV4-1, the J gene TRBJ2-7, with 9 bases that match TRBD1. Unmatched junction bases numbered 4, after V lost 4 bases and J lost 3 bases. The CDR3 has 14 residues. Germline CDR1 is MGHRA and CDR2 is YSYEKL. For the CDR3, the DNA is TGCGCCAGCAGCCTCCGGGACAGGGACTACGAGCAGTACTTC. It is translated as CASSLRDRDYEQYF.

The V gene is TRBV28, the J gene TRBJ1-1, with 7 nucleotides matching TRBD1. This CDR3 has 14 amino acids. Germline V CDR1 and CDR2: MDHEN, SYDVKM. V lost 6 bases to trimming and J lost 4 bases; unmatched junction nucleotides: 8. The CDR3, as DNA: TGTGCCAGCAGAACAGGGGTGTGGTTCACTGAAGCTTTCTTT. The encoded protein is CASRTGVWFTEAFF. The full variable domain, rest sourced from reference TRBV28 and TRBJ1-1, is DVKVTQSSRYLVKRTGEKVFLECVQDMDHENMFWYRQDPGLGLRLIYFSYDVKMKEKGDIPEGYSVSREKKERFSLILESASTNQTSMYLCASRTGVWFTEAFFGQGTRLTVV.

The J gene is TRBJ2-1, the V gene TRBV13; D gene ambiguous. Germline V gene sequence: CDR1 PRHDT, CDR2 FYEKMQ (reference sequence). The germline V and J ends were trimmed by 5 bases and 6 bases, with 8 bases remaining between them. This CDR3 comprises 12 residues. This CDR3 is CASSVYINEQFF. In nucleotides, the CDR3 is TGTGCCAGCAGCGTCTATATCAATGAGCAGTTCTTC.